This section outlines one TCR beta chain sequence together with its context. Its antigen remains unidentified. In TCRdb, the 5' RACE reads were re-called with MiXCR into one record per CDR3 protein. The sample yields hundreds of thousands of distinct CDR3 sequences, 15% to 20% seen once. These data are taken from a study of T-cell memory formation after mild COVID-19. Study details: TCR clusters largely stayed donor specific. Study-level results: Clones contracting over day 15 to 85 were CD4/CD8 balanced, with later expanders leaning CD4+.

Germline V gives CDR1 SGHRS, CDR2 YFSETQ. V was shortened by 0 bases and J by 2 bases, with 8 bases between the two germline ends. The CDR3 loop spans 14 amino acids. The source of this sequence is an adult woman who had mild COVID-19 (a few samples of this study predate the infection). Cell type and time point are not known. This sequence joins TRBV5-1 and TRBJ1-1; no firm D call. The sequencing sample was made of PBMCs or a T cell subset sorted from them (not recorded which). The CDR3 region has the DNA TGCGCCAGCAGCTTGGACAACATTAACACTGAAGCTTTCTTT. It encodes CASSLDNINTEAFF.